These 9 T cell receptor beta chains originate from one sample sequenced in a study of cytomegalovirus exposure and HLA in healthy donors. PCR primers comprised 60 Vbeta and 13 Jbeta primers. Profiled with immunoSEQ multiplex PCR; TCRdb holds only in-frame clones, not every one. The sample consists of under 150,000 clones, 50% to 65% of them appearing once. The source material was PBMCs. The source of these receptors is a man in his forties or fifties in good health and CMV-seropositive.

The V and J genes are TRBV30 and TRBJ1-5; TRBD1 aligns across 10 bases. V shed 3 bases and J 5 bases; nucleotides not matched to a gene: 10. The V gene's germline CDR1 is GTSNPN and CDR2 SVGIG (reference sequence). The CDR3 sequence is 16 residues long. The CDR3 DNA follows: TGTGCCTGGAGCAAAAACATCGGGACAGGGGATCAGCCCCAGCATTTT. It encodes CAWSKNIGTGDQPQHF.

V is TRBV6-6 and J is TRBJ1-6; D perhaps matches TRBD1 (5 bases). V was trimmed by 7 bases and J by 4 bases, leaving 14 bases between them. This CDR3 is 15 amino acids long. In germline, CDR1 is MNHNY, CDR2 SVGAGI (reference sequence). The CDR3 loop reads CASTDQQVYNSPLHF. CDR3 nucleotide sequence: TGTGCCAGCACCGACCAACAGGTTTATAATTCACCCCTCCACTTT.

The CDR3: CASSIPIHSTSNQPQHF. The CDR3 nucleotides are TGTGCCAGTAGTATCCCTATACACAGTACTAGCAATCAGCCCCAGCATTTT. The V call is TRBV19, the J call TRBJ1-5; D call uncertain. CDR3 size: 17 residues. Germline values: CDR1 LNHDA, CDR2 SQIVND (reference sequence). Trimming pared 3 bases from V and 0 bases from J, leaving 15 bases between.

The chain uses TRBV6-1 and TRBJ2-1; TRBD1 matches 11 bases. This CDR3 region has 14 residues. The V and J ends lost 2 bases and 9 bases, in that order; junction bases with no gene match: 3. The germline gives CDR1 MNHNS, CDR2 SASEGT. The CDR3 sequence is CASSERTGGSEQFF. The CDR3 coding sequence is TGTGCCAGCAGTGAAAGGACAGGGGGCAGTGAGCAGTTCTTC.

The chain couples TRBV6-1 to TRBJ1-1; D not certain. This CDR3 region has 13 residues. Germline CDR1 MNHNS, CDR2 SASEGT. V lost 1 base, J lost 5 bases, and 8 bases lay in between. CDR3: CASSEEEGTEAFF. As DNA, the CDR3 is TGTGCCAGCAGTGAAGAGGAGGGAACTGAAGCTTTCTTT.

This chain links TRBV5-6 with TRBJ2-5, with TRBD2 matching over 13 bases. Germline CDR1 reads SGHDT; CDR2 reads YYEEEE. This CDR3 has 18 amino acids. After removal of 4 bases from V and 4 bases from J, the junction contained 13 bases not matched to a gene. Here the CDR3 DNA reads TGTGCCAGCAGCCCAATGACTAGCGGGAGGCCCTTTTCAGAGACCCAGTACTTC. Translation: CASSPMTSGRPFSETQYF.

The chain is built from TRBV5-1 and TRBJ2-3; 7 bases line up with TRBD2. V lost 4 bases to trimming and J lost 0 bases; unmatched junction nucleotides: 8. Germline CDR1 and CDR2: SGHRS and YFSETQ. CDR3 length: 16 amino acids. The CDR3: CASSPPGLTSTDTQYF. Written as DNA, the CDR3 is TGCGCCAGCAGCCCCCCGGGACTAACTAGCACAGATACGCAGTATTTT. The full variable domain, in which reference TRBV5-1 and TRBJ2-3 provide the parts outside the CDR3, is KAGVTQTPRYLIKTRGQQVTLSCSPISGHRSVSWYQQTPGQGLQFLFEYFSETQRNKGNFPGRFSGRQFSNSRSEMNVSTLELGDSALYLCASSPPGLTSTDTQYFGPGTRLTVL.

This chain uses TRBV25-1 with TRBJ2-3, with 10 bases aligning to TRBD2. The CDR3 length is 17 residues. The junction had 10 bases not matched to a gene; V was cut back by 6 bases and J by 1 base. Germline CDR1 reads MGHDK; CDR2 reads SYGVNS. As DNA, the CDR3 is TGTGCCAGCAGCGAGTTTACCGGGACTAGCGGCACAGATACGCAGTATTTT. Translating it yields CASSEFTGTSGTDTQYF.

The CDR3 DNA is TGCGCCAGCAGCCTCAGCTCTGGGGCCAACGTCCTGACTTTC. As protein: CASSLSSGANVLTF. The V and J genes are TRBV5-1 and TRBJ2-6; D remains unclear. This CDR3 is 14 amino acids long. The ends were cut back, 4 bases at V and 0 bases at J, with 5 bases in the middle. Germline CDR1 and CDR2: SGHRS and YFSETQ.